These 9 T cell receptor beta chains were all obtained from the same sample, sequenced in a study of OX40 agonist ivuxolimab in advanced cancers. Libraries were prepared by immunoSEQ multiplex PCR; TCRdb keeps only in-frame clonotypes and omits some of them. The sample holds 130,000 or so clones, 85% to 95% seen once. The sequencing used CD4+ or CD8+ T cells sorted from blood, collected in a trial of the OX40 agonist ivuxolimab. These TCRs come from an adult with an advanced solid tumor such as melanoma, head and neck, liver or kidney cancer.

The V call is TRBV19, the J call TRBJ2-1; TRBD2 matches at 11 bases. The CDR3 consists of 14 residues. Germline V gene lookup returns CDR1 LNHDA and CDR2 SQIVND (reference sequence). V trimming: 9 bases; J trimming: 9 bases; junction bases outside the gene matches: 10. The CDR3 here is CASFLSGGAGEQFF. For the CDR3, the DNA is TGTGCCAGCTTCCTTAGCGGGGGGGCCGGTGAGCAGTTCTTC.

The CDR3: CASSPRGAATSYEQYF. CDR3 DNA sequence: TGTGCCAGCAGCCCCCGGGGGGCGGCGACCTCCTACGAGCAGTACTTC. V and J are TRBV5-5 and TRBJ2-7, with TRBD2 as a possible D gene (7 bases). The germline V gene has CDR1 SGHKS and CDR2 YYEKEE (reference sequence). Trimming stripped 4 bases from V and 0 bases from J, with 17 bases between. The CDR3 spans 16 residues.

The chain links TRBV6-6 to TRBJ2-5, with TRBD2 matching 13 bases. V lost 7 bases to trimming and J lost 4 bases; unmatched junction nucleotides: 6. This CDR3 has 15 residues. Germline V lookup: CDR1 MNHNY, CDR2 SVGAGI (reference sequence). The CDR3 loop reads CASTKLAGGRETQYF. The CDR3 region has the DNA TGTGCCAGCACCAAACTAGCGGGGGGGCGAGAGACCCAGTACTTC.

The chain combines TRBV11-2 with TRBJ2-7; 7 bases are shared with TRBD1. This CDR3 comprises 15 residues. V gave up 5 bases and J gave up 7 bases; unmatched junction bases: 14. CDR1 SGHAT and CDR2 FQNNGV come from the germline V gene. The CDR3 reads CASSRTRDSSREQYF. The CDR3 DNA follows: TGTGCCAGCAGCCGTACCAGGGACAGTTCCAGGGAGCAGTACTTC.

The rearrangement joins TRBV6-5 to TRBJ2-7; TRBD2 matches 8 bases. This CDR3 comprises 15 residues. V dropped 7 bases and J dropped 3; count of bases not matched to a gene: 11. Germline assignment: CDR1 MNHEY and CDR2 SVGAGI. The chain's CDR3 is CASTSGLEQVYEQYF. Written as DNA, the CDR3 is TGTGCCAGCACTAGCGGGCTCGAACAGGTCTACGAGCAGTACTTC.

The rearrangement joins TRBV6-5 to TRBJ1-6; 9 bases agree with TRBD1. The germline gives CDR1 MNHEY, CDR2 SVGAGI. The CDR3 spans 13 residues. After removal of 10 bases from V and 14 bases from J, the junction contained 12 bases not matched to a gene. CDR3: CATKTGGDSALHF. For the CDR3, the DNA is TGTGCCACCAAAACAGGGGGCGACTCGGCCCTCCACTTT.

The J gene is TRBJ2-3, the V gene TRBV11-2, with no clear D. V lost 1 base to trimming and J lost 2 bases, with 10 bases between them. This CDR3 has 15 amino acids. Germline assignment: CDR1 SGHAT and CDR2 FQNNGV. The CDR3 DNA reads TGTGCCAGCAGCTTAGCGGTCTTATACACAGATACGCAGTATTTT. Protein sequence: CASSLAVLYTDTQYF.

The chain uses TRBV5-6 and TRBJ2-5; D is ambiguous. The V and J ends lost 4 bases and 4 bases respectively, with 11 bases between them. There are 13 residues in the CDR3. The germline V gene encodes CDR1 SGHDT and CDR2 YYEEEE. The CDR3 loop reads CASSVRMGETQYF. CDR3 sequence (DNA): TGTGCCAGCAGCGTAAGGATGGGAGAGACCCAGTACTTC.

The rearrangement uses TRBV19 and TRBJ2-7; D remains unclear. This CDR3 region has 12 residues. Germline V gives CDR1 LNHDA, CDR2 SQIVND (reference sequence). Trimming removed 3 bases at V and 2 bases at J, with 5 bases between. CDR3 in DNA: TGTGCCAGTAGTATTGGACCCTACGAGCAGTACTTC. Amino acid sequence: CASSIGPYEQYF.